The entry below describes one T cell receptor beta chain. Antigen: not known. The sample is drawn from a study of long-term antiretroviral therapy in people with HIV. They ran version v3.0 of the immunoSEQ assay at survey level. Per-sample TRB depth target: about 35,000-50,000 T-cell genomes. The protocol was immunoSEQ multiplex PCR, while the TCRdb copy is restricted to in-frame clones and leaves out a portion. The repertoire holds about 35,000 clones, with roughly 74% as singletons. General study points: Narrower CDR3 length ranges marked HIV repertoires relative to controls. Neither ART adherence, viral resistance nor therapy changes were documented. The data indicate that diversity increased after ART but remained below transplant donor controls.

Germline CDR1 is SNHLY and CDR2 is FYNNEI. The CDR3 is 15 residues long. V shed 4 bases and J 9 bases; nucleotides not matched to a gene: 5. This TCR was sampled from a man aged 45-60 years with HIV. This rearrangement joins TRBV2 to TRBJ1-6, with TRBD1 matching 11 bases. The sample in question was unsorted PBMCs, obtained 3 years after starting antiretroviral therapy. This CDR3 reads CASSGTGGAGSPLHF. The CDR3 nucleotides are TGTGCCAGCAGTGGGACAGGGGGCGCAGGTTCACCCCTCCACTTT.